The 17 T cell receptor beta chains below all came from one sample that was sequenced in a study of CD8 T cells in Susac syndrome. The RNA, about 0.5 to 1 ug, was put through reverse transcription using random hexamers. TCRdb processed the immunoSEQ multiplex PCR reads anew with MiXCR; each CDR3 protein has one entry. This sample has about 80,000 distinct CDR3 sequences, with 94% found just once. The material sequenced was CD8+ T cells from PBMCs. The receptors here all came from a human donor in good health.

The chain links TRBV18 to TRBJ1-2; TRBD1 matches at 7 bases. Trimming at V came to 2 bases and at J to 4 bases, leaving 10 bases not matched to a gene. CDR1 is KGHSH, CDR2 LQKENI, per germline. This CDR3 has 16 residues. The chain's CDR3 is CASSPTTTGASYGYTF. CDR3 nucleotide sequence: TGTGCCAGCTCACCAACGACAACAGGGGCGTCCTATGGCTACACCTTC.

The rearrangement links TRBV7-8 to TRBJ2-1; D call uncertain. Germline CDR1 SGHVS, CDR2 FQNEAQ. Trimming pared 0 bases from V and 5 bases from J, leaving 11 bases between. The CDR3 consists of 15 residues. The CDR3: CASSLALDHDNEQFF. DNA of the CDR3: TGTGCCAGCAGCTTAGCCCTGGACCACGACAATGAGCAGTTCTTC.

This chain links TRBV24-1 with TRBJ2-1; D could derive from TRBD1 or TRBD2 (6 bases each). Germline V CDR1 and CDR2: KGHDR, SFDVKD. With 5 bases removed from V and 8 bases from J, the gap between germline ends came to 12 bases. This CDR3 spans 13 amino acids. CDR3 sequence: CATSGLRGDEQFF. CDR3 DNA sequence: TGTGCCACCAGTGGTCTAAGGGGGGATGAGCAGTTCTTC.

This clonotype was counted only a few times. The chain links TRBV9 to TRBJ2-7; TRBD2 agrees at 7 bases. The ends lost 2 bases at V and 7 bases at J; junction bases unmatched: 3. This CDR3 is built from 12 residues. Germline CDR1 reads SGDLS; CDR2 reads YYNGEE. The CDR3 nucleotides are TGTGCCAGCAGCGTCGGCGGGGGAGAGCAGTACTTC. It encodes CASSVGGGEQYF. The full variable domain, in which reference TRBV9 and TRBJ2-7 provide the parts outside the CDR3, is DSGVTQTPKHLITATGQRVTLRCSPRSGDLSVYWYQQSLDQGLQFLIQYYNGEERAKGNILERFSAQQFPDLHSELNLSSLELGDSALYFCASSVGGGEQYFGPGTRLTVT.

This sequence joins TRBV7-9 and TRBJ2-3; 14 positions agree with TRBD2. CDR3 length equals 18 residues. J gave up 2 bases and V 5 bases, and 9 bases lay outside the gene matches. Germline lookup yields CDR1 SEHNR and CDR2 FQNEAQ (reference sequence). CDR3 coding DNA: TGTGCCAGCAGCCGGGGACTAGCGGGAGTTGGGCTCACAGATACGCAGTATTTT. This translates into CASSRGLAGVGLTDTQYF.

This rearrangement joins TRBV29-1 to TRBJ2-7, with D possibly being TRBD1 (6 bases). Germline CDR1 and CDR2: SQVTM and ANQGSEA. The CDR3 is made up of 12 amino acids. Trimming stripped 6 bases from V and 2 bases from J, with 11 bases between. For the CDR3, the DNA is TGCAGCGTCATGACAGGTCCCTACGAGCAGTACGTC. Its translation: CSVMTGPYEQYV.

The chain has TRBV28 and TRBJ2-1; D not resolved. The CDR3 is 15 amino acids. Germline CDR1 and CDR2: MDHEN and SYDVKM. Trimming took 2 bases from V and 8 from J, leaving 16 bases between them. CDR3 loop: CASSLLRTGGYEQFF. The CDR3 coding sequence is TGTGCCAGCAGTTTACTAAGGACCGGCGGCTATGAGCAGTTCTTC.

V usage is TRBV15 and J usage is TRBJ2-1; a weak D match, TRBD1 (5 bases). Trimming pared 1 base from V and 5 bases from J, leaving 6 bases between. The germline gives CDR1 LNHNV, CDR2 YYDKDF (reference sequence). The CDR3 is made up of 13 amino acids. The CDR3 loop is CATSRGRDNEQFF. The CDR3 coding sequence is TGTGCCACCAGCAGAGGCAGGGACAATGAGCAGTTCTTC.

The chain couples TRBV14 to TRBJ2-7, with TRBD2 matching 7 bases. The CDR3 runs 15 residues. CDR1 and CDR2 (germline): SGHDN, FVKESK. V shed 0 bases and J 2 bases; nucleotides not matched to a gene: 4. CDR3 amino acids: CASSQDSSGAYEQYF. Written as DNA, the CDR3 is TGTGCCAGCAGCCAAGATTCCAGCGGGGCCTACGAGCAGTACTTC.

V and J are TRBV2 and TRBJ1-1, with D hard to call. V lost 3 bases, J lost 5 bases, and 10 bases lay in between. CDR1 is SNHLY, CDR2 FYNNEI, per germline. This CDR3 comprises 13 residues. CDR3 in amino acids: CASSEIPKTEAFF. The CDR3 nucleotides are TGTGCCAGCAGTGAGATCCCGAAGACTGAAGCTTTCTTT. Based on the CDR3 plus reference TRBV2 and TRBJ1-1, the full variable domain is EPEVTQTPSHQVTQMGQEVILRCVPISNHLYFYWYRQILGQKVEFLVSFYNNEISEKSEIFDDQFSVERPDGSNFTLKIRSTKLEDSAMYFCASSEIPKTEAFFGQGTRLTVV.

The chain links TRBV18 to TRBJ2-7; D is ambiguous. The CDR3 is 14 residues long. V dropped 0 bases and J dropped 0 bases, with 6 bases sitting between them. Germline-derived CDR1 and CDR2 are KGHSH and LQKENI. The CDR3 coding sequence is TGTGCCAGCTCACCACCGGGCTCCTCCTACGAGCAGTACTTC. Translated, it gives CASSPPGSSYEQYF.

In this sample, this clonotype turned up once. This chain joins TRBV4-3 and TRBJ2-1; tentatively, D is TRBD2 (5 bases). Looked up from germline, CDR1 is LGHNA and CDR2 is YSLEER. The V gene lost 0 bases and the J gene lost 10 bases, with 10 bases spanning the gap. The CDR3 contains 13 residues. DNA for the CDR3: TGCGCCAGCAGCCAAGAGGTCCCGGGAGAGCAGTTCTTC. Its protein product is CASSQEVPGEQFF.

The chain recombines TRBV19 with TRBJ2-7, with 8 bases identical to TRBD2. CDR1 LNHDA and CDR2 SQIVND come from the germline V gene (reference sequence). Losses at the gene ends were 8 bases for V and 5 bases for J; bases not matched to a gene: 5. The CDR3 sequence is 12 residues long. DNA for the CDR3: TGTGCCAGTTGCCCGGGACTAGACGAGCAGTACGTC. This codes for CASCPGLDEQYV.

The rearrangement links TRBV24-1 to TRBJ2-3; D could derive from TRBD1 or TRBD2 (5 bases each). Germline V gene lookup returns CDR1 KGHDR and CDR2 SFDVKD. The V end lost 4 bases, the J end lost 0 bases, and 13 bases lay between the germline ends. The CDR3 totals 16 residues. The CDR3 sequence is CATSDRGRTSTDTQYF. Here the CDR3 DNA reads TGTGCCACCAGTGACCGGGGACGGACTAGCACAGATACGCAGTATTTT.

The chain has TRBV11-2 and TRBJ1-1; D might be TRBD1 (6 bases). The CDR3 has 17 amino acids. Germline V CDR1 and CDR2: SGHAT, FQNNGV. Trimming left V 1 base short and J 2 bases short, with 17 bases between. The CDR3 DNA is TGTGCCAGCAGCTTAGGGGACACGGTGGGCGGCAACACTGAAGCTTTCTTT. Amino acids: CASSLGDTVGGNTEAFF.

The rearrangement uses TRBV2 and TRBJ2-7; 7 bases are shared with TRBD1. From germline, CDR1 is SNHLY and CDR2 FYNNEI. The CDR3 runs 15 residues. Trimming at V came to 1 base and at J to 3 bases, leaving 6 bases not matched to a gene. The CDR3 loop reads CASSEGRGNHYEQYV. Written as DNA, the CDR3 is TGTGCCAGCAGTGAAGGCAGGGGGAACCACTACGAGCAGTACGTC.

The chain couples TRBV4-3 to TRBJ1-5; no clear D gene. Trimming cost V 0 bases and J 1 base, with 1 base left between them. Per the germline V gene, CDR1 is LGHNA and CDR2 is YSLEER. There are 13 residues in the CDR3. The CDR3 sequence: CASSQDSNQPQHF. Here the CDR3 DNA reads TGCGCCAGCAGCCAAGACAGCAATCAGCCCCAGCATTTT.